This T cell receptor beta chain was documented in a study of blood T cell repertoires in COVID-19. After removal of 0 bases from V and 5 bases from J, the junction contained 2 bases not matched to a gene. Germline V lookup: CDR1 SGHNT, CDR2 YYREEE (reference sequence). This CDR3 region has 14 residues. The assay was immunoSEQ multiplex PCR, and TCRdb's table has in-frame clones only and misses some. Among 200,000 to 300,000 clones listed, 87% were seen once. The clonotype was recovered from a man aged 55 to 69 who had recovered from COVID-19. The chain couples TRBV5-4 to TRBJ1-3; TRBD1 matches 7 bases. Sequencing was done on a sample of peripheral blood. DNA of the CDR3: TGTGCCAGCAGCTTGGAACAGGGGAGAAACACCATATATTTT. It codes for CASSLEQGRNTIYF.